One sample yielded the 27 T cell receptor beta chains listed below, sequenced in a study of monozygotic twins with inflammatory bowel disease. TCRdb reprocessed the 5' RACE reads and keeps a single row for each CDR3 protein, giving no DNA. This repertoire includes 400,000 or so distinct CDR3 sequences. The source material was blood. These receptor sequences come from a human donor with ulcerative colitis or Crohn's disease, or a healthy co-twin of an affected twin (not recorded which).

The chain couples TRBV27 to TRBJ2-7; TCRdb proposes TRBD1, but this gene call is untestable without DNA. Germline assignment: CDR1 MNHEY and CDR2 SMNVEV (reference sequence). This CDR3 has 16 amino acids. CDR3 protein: CASSQIKVGRSYEQYF.

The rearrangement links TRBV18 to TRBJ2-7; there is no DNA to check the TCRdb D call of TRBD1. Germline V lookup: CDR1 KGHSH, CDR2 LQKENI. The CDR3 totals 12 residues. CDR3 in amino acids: CASGQGFYEQYF.

CDR3 residues: CAGGSGTDSYEQYF. The chain employs TRBV12-5 and TRBJ2-7; absent DNA, TCRdb's TRBD2 call cannot be checked. The CDR3 has 14 amino acids. Germline CDR1 and CDR2: LGHNT and FRNRAP.

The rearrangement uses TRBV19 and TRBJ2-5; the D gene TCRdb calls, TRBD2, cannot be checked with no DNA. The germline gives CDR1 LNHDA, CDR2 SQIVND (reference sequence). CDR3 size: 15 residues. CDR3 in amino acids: CASSVLAGTQETQYF.

CDR3 loop: CASSSTGTGSEQFF. The rearrangement links TRBV5-5 to TRBJ2-1; TCRdb proposes TRBD1, but this gene call is untestable without DNA. Germline CDR1 and CDR2: SGHKS and YYEKEE (reference sequence). The CDR3 runs to 14 residues.

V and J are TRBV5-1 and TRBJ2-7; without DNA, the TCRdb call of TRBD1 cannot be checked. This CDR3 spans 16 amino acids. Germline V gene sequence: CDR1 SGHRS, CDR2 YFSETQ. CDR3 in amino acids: CASSLASGQGINEQYF.

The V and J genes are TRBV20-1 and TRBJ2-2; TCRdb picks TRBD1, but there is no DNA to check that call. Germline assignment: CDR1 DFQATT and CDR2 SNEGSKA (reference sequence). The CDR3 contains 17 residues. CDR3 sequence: CSAEGVRSGTFTGELFF.

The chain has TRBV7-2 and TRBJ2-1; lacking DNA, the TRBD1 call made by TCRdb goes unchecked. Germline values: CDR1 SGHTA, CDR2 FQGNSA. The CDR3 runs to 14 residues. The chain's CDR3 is CASSTSRDYNEQFF.

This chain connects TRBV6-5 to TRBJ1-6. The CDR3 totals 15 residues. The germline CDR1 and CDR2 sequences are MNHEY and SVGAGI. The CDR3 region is CASSSLGNRNSPLHF.

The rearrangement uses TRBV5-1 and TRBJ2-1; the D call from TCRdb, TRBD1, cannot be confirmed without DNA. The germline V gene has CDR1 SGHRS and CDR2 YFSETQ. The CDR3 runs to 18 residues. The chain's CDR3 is CASSLVESGTISYNEQFF.

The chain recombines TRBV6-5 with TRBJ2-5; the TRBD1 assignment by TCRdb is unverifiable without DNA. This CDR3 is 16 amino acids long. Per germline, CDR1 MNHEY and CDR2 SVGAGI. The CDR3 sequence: CASSYSRRTGQETQYF.

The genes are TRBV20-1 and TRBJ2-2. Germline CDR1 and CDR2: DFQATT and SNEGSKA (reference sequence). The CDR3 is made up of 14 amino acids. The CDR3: CSANWQNGPGELFF.

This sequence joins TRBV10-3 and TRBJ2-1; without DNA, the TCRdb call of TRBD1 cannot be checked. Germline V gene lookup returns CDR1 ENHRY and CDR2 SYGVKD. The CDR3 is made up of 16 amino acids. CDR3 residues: CAIMDRGGLSYNEQFF.

The CDR3 here is CASSGTSGGAYEQYF. The rearrangement uses TRBV7-9 and TRBJ2-3; there is no DNA to check the TCRdb D call of TRBD2. The CDR3 extends over 15 amino acids. CDR1 is SEHNR and CDR2 is FQNEAQ in the germline V gene (reference sequence). Based on the CDR3 plus reference TRBV7-9 and TRBJ2-3, the full variable domain is DTGVSQNPRHKITKRGQNVTFRCDPISEHNRLYWYRQTLGQGPEFLTYFQNEAQLEKSRLLSDRFSAERPKGSFSTLEIQRTEQGDSAMYLCASSGTSGGAYEQYFGPGTRLTVL.

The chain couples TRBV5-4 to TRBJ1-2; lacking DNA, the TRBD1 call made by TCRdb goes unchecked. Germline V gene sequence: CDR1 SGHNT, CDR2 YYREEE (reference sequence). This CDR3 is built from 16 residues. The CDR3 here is CASSPDRGLANYGYTF.

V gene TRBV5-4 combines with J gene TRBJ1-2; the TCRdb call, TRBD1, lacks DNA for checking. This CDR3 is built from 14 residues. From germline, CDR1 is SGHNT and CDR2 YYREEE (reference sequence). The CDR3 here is CASSRDSINYGYTF.

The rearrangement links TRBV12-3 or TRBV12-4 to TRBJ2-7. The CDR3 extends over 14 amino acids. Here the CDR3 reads CASSLYGNPYEQYF.

CDR3 amino acids: CASSFTGQGNQPQHF. V and J are TRBV5-1 and TRBJ1-5; the D call of TRBD1 rests on TCRdb alone, since no DNA is present to check it. Germline lookup yields CDR1 SGHRS and CDR2 YFSETQ. The length of the CDR3 is 15 residues.

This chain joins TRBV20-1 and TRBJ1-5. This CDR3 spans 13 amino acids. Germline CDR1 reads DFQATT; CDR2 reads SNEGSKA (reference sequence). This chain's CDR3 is CSARALGYQPQHF.

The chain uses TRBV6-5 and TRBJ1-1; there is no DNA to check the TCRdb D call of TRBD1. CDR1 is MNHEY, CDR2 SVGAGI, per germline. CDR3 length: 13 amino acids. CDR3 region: CASSTLGGMEAFF.

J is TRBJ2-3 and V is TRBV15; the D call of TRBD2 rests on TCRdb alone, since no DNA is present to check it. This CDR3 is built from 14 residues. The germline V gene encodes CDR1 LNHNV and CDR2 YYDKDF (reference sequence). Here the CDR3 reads CATNGGGRTDTQYF.

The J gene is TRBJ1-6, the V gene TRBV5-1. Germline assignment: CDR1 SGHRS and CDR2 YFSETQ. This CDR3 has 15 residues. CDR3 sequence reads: CASSLPNPDNSPLHF.

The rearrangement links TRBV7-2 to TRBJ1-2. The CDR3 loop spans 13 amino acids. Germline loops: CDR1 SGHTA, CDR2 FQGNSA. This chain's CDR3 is CASSFSEDLGYTF.

The CDR3 sequence is CASSPAGLAGVRDTQYF. The chain combines TRBV7-8 with TRBJ2-3; TCRdb gives TRBD2 as the D gene, but with no DNA this cannot be confirmed. This CDR3 contains 17 residues. Germline values: CDR1 SGHVS, CDR2 FQNEAQ.

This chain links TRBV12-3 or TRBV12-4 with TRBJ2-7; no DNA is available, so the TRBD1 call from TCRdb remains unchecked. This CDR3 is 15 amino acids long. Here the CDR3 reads CASSPRWTPSYEQYF.

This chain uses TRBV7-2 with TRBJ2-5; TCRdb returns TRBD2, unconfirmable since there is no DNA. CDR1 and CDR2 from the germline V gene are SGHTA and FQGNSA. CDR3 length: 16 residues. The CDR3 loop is CASSLGGLAGTETQYF.

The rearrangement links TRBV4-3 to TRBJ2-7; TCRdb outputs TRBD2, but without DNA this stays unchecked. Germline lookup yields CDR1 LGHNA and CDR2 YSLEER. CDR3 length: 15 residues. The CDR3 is CASSQDPGGSYEQYF.